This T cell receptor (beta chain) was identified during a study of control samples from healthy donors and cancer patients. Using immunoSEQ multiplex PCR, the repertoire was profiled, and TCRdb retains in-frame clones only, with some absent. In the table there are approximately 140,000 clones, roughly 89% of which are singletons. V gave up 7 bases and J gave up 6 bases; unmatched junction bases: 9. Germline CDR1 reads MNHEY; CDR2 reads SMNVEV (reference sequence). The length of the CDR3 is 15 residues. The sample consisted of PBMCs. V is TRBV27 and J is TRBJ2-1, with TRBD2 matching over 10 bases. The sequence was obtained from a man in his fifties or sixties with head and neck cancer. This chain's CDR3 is CASNLGLADFNEQFF. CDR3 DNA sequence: TGTGCCAGCAATCTAGGACTAGCGGACTTCAATGAGCAGTTCTTC.